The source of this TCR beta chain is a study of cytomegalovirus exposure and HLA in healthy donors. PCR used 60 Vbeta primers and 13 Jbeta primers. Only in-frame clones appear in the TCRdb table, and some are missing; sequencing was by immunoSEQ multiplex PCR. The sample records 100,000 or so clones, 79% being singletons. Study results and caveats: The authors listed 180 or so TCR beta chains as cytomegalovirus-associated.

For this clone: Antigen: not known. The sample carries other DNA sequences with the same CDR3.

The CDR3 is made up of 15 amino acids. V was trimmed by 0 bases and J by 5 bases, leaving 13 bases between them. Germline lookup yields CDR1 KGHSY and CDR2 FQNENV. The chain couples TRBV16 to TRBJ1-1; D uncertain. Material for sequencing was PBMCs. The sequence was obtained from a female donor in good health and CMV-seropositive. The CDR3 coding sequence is TGTGCCAGCAGCCAATCGAGCACCGGGAGGACTGAAGCTTTCTTT. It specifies CASSQSSTGRTEAFF.